The source of this TCR beta chain is a study of blood T cell repertoires in COVID-19. About the study: Sources were T cells, B-cell-depleted T cells, or PBMCs; the material itself was cDNA or gDNA.

The CDR3 has 14 residues. Germline lookup yields CDR1 MRHNA and CDR2 SNTAGT. V lost 3 bases and J 6 bases, leaving 12 bases between the germline ends. Only in-frame clones appear in the TCRdb table, and some are missing; sequencing was by immunoSEQ multiplex PCR. The data contain approximately 280,000 clones, over 75% of them singletons. The chain employs TRBV6-4 and TRBJ2-1; D gene unclear. The sequenced material came from peripheral blood. The clonotype was recovered from a woman aged 25 to 45 with COVID-19, enrolled during active disease. The CDR3 protein is CASSDTWASNEQFF. CDR3 nucleotide sequence: TGTGCCAGCAGTGATACGTGGGCGTCCAATGAGCAGTTCTTC.